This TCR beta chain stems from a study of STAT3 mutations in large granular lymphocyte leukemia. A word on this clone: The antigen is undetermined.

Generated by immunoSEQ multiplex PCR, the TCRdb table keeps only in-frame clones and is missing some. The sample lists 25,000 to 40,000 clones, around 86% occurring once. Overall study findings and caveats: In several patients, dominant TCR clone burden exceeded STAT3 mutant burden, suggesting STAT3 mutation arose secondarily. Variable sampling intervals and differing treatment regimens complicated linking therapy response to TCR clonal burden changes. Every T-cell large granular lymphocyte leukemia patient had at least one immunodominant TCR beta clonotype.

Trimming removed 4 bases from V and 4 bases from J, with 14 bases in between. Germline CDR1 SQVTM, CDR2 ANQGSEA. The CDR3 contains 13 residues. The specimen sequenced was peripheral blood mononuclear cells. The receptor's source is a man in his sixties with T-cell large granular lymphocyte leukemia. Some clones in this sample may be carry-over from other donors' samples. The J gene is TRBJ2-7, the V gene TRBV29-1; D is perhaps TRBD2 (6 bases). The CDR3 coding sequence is TGCAGCGTTGCCCGGGACGGAGGGTACGAGCAGTACTTC. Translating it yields CSVARDGGYEQYF.